The clone carrying this T cell receptor (beta chain) was seen a few times. Its antigen is currently unknown. This CDR3 region has 13 residues. Germline lookup yields CDR1 DFQATT and CDR2 SNEGSKA (reference sequence). V dropped 3 bases and J dropped 5 bases, with 14 bases sitting between them. This record belongs to a study of T cell repertoires in cytomegalovirus infection. Study as a whole: It was the public TCR beta signatures that indicated both CMV infection and matching HLA type. General observations from the study: HLA-C-restricted TCR beta clonotypes specific for CMV led the ex vivo response. CMV carriers with the relevant HLA were identified by cumulative public TCR beta family frequency.

TCRdb fed the reads into MiXCR, producing one record per CDR3 protein. Among about 740,000 distinct CDR3 sequences listed, less than 40% were seen once. The sample was PBMCs. V and J are TRBV20-1 and TRBJ2-7; either TRBD1 or TRBD2 may fit D (5 bases each). This sequence was found in a human donor in good health (CMV status not recorded). Some clones in this sample may be carry-over from other donors' samples. This CDR3 reads CSASVSRGDEQYF. Written as DNA, the CDR3 is TGCAGTGCTAGTGTTTCCCGGGGCGACGAGCAGTACTTC.